The entry below describes one T cell receptor (beta chain). The data belong to a study of blood T cell repertoires in COVID-19. Study details: Specimens from acute and convalescent COVID-19 originated in the United States, Italy and Spain. PBMCs, B-cell-depleted T cells, or T cells were the source of the cDNA or gDNA that made up the material.

How the authors handled the data: Estimation of nucleated cell counts was performed using reference gene primer amplification. Only in-frame clones appear in the TCRdb table, and some are missing; sequencing was by immunoSEQ multiplex PCR. D and trimming come from the DNA, and the V and J calls and clone size come from that table. Here the sample spans over 100,000 clones, over 70% being singletons. Sequenced input: peripheral blood. This sequence was found in a human donor in a cohort sampled during active or convalescent COVID-19.

The CDR3 protein is CASSRAGGGSYEQYF. In DNA form, the CDR3 reads TGTGCCAGCAGCAGAGCGGGAGGAGGGTCCTACGAGCAGTACTTC. V is TRBV11-2 and J is TRBJ2-7; 9 bases are shared with TRBD2. V shed 5 bases and J 1 base; nucleotides not matched to a gene: 6. The germline gives CDR1 SGHAT, CDR2 FQNNGV. The CDR3 runs to 15 residues.